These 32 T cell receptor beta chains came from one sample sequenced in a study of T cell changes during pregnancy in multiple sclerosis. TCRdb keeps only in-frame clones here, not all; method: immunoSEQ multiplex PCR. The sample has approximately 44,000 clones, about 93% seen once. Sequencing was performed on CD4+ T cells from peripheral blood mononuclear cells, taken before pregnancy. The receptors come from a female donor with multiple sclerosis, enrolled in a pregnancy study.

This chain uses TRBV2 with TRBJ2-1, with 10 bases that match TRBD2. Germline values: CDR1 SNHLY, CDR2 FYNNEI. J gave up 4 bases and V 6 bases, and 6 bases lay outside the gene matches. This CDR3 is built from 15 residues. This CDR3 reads CASRRTSGFYNEQFF. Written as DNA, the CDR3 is TGTGCCAGCAGGAGGACTAGCGGTTTTTACAATGAGCAGTTCTTC.

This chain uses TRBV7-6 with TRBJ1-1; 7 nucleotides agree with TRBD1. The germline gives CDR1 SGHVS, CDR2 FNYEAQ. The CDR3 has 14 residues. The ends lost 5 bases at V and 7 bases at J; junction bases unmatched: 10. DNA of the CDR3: TGTGCCAGCAGCCCGAACAGGGGCCAGGGTGAAGCTTTCTTT. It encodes CASSPNRGQGEAFF.

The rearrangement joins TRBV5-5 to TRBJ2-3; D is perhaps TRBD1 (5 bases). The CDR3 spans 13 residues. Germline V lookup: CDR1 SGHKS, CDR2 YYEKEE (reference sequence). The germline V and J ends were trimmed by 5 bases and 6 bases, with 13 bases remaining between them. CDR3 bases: TGTGCCAGCAGTCACATTGGGGCGGATACGCAGTATTTT. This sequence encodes CASSHIGADTQYF.

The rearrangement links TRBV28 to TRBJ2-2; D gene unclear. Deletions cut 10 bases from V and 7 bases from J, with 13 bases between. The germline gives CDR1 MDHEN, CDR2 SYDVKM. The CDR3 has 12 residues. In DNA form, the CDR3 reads TGTGCCACACTCAAGCCTATCGGGGAGCTGTTTTTT. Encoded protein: CATLKPIGELFF.

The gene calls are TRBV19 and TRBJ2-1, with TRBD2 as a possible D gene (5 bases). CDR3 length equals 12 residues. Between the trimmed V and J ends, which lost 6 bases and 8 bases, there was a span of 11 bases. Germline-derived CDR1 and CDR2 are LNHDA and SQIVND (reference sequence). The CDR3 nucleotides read TGTGCCAGTAGCGAGACCGGGGATGAGCAGTTCTTC. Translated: CASSETGDEQFF. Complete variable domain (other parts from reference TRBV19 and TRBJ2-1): DGGITQSPKYLFRKEGQNVTLSCEQNLNHDAMYWYRQDPGQGLRLIYYSQIVNDFQKGDIAEGYSVSREKKESFPLTVTSAQKNPTAFYLCASSETGDEQFFGPGTRLTVL.

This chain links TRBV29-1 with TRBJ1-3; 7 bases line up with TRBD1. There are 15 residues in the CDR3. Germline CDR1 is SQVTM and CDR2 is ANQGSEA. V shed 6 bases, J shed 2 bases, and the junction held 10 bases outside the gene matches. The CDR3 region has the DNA TGCAGCGTCGCCGTACCCACAGGGGCTGGAAACACCATATATTTT. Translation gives CSVAVPTGAGNTIYF.

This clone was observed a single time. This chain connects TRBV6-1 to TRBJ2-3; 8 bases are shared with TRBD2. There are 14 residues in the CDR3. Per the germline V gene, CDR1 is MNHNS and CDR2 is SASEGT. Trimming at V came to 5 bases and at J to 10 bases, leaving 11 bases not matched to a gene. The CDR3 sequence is CASSRGGGPIAQYF. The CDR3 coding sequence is TGTGCCAGCAGTAGGGGCGGGGGGCCAATCGCGCAGTATTTT.

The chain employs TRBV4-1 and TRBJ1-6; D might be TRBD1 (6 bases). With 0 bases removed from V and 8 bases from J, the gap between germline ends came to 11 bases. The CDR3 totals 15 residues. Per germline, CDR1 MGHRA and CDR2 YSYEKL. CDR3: CASSQEGARDSPLHF. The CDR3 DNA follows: TGCGCCAGCAGCCAAGAGGGGGCTAGGGATTCACCCCTCCACTTT.

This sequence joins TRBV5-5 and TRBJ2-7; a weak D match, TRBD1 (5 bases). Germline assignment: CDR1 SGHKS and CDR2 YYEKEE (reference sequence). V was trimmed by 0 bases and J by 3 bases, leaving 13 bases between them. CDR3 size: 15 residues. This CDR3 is CASSLGLMGLYEQYF. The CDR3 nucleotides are TGTGCCAGCAGCTTGGGCCTCATGGGGCTCTACGAGCAGTACTTC. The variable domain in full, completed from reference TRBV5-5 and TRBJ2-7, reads DAGVTQSPTHLIKTRGQQVTLRCSPISGHKSVSWYQQVLGQGPQFIFQYYEKEERGRGNFPDRFSARQFPNYSSELNVNALLLGDSALYLCASSLGLMGLYEQYFGPGTRLTVT.

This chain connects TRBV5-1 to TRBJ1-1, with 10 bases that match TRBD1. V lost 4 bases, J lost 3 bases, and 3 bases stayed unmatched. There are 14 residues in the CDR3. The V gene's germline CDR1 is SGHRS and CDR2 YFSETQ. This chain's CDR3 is CASSGGQGDTEAFF. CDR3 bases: TGCGCCAGCAGCGGAGGACAGGGGGACACTGAAGCTTTCTTT.

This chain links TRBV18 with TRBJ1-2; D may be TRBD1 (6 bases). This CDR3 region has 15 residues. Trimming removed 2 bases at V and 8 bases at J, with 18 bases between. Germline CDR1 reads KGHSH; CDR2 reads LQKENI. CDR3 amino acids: CASSPVLGGATGYTF. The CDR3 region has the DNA TGTGCCAGCTCACCAGTCCTCGGGGGGGCGACCGGCTACACCTTC.

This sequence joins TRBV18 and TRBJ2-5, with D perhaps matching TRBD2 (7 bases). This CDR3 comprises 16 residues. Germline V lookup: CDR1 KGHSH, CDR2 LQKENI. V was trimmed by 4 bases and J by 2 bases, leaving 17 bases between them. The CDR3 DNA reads TGTGCCAGCTCACGCCGAGCAGGGGAGGGACAAGAGACCCAGTACTTC. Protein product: CASSRRAGEGQETQYF. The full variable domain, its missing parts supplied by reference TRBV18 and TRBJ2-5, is NAGVMQNPRHLVRRRGQEARLRCSPMKGHSHVYWYRQLPEEGLKFMVYLQKENIIDESGMPKERFSAEFPKEGPSILRIQQVVRGDSAAYFCASSRRAGEGQETQYFGPGTRLLVL.

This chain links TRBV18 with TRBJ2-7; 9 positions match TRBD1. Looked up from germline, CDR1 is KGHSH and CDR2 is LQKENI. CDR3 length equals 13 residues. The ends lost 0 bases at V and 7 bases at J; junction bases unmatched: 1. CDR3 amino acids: CASSPPGQGEQYF. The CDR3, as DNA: TGTGCCAGCTCACCACCGGGACAGGGAGAGCAGTACTTC.

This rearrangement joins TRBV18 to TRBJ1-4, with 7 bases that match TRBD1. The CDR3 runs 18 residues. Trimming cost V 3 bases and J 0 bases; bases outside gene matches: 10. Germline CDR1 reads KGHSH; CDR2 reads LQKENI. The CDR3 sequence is CASSPNPGQFATNEKLFF. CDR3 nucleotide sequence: TGTGCCAGCTCACCTAATCCGGGACAGTTTGCAACTAATGAAAAACTGTTTTTT.

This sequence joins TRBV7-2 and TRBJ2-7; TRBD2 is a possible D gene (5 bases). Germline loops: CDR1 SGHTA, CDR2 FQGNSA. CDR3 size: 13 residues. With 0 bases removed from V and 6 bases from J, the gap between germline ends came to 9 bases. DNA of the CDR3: TGTGCCAGCAGCTTAGCGGGAGAGGGCGAGCAGTACTTC. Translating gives CASSLAGEGEQYF.

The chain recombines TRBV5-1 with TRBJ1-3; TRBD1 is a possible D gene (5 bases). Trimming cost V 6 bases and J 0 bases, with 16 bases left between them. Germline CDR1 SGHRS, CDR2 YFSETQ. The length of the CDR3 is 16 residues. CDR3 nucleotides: TGCGCCAGCAACTCGGCGACAGCAAACTCTGGAAACACCATATATTTT. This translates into CASNSATANSGNTIYF. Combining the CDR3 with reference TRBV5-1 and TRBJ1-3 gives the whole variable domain KAGVTQTPRYLIKTRGQQVTLSCSPISGHRSVSWYQQTPGQGLQFLFEYFSETQRNKGNFPGRFSGRQFSNSRSEMNVSTLELGDSALYLCASNSATANSGNTIYFGEGSWLTVV.

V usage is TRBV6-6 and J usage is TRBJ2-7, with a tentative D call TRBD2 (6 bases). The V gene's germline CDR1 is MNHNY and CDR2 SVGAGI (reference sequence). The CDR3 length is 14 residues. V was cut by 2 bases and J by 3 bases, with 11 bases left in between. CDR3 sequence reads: CASSYGGDGYEQYF. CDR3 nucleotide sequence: TGTGCCAGCAGTTACGGAGGGGACGGCTACGAGCAGTACTTC.

CDR3: CASSLVVGASLAYEQYF. As DNA, the CDR3 is TGCGCCAGCAGCTTGGTCGTGGGAGCCTCACTTGCCTACGAGCAGTACTTC. The J gene is TRBJ2-7, the V gene TRBV5-1, with a possible D match to TRBD2 (5 bases). This CDR3 comprises 17 residues. The V gene lost 0 bases and the J gene lost 2 bases, with 18 bases spanning the gap. The germline V gene has CDR1 SGHRS and CDR2 YFSETQ.

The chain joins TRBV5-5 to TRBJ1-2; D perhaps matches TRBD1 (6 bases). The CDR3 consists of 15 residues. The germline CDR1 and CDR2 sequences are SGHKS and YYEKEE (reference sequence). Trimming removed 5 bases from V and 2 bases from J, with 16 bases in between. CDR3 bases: TGTGCCAGCAGGTCAACAGGGAGAGAGAACTATGGCTACACCTTC. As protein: CASRSTGRENYGYTF.

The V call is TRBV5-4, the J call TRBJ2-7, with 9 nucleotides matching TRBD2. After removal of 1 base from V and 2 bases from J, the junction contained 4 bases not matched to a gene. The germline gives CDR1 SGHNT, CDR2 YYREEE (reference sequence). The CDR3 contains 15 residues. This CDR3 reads CASSLSLAGTYEQYF. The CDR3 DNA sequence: TGTGCCAGCAGCTTGAGTCTAGCGGGGACCTACGAGCAGTACTTC.

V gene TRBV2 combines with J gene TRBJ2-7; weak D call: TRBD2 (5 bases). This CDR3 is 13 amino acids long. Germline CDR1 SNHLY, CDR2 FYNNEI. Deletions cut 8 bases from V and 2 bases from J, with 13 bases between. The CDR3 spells CASRRGPPYEQYF. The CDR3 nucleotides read TGTGCCAGCCGTCGGGGTCCCCCCTACGAGCAGTACTTC.

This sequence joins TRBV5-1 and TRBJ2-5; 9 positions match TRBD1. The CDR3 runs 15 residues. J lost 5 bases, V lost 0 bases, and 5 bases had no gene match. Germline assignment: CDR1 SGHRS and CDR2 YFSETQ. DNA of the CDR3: TGCGCCAGCAGCTTGGAGGGGACAGGGAAGGAGACCCAGTACTTC. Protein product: CASSLEGTGKETQYF. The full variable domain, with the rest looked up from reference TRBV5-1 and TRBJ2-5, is KAGVTQTPRYLIKTRGQQVTLSCSPISGHRSVSWYQQTPGQGLQFLFEYFSETQRNKGNFPGRFSGRQFSNSRSEMNVSTLELGDSALYLCASSLEGTGKETQYFGPGTRLLVL.

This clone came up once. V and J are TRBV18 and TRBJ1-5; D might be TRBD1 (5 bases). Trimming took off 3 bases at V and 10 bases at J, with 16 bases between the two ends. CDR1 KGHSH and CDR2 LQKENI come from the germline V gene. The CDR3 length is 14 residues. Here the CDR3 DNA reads TGTGCCAGCTCACCTTCTAAGGAAGGGGTACCCCAGCATTTT. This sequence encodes CASSPSKEGVPQHF.

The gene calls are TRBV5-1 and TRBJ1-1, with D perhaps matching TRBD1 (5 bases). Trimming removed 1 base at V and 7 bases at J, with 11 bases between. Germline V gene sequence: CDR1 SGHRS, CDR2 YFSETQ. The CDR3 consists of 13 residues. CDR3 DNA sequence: TGCGCCAGCAGCTTGAAACGGGGGATTGAAGCTTTCTTT. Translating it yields CASSLKRGIEAFF.

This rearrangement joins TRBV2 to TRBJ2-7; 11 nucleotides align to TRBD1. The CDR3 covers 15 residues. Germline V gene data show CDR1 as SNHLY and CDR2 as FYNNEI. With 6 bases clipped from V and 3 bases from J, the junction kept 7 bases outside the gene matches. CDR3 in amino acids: CASRRTGGEFYEQYF. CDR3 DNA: TGTGCCAGCAGGCGGACAGGGGGCGAGTTCTACGAGCAGTACTTC.

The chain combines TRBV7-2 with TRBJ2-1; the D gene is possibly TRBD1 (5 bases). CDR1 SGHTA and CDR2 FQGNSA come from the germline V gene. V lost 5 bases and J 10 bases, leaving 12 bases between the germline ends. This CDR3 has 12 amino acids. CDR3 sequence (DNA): TGTGCCAGCAGCGGCAGGGCTCGGGAGCAGTTCTTC. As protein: CASSGRAREQFF.

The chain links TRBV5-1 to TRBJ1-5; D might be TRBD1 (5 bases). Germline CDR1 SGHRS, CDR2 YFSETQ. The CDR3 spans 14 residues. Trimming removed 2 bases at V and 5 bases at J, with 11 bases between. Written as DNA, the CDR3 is TGCGCCAGCAGCTTCGGAGGGGTCGATCAGCCCCAGCATTTT. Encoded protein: CASSFGGVDQPQHF. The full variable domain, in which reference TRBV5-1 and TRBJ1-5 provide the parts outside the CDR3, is KAGVTQTPRYLIKTRGQQVTLSCSPISGHRSVSWYQQTPGQGLQFLFEYFSETQRNKGNFPGRFSGRQFSNSRSEMNVSTLELGDSALYLCASSFGGVDQPQHFGDGTRLSIL.

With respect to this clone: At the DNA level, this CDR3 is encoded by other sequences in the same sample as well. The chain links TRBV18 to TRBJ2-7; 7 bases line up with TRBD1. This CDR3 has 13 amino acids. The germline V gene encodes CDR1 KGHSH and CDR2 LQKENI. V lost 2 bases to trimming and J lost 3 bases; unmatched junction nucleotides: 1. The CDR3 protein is CASSPGTVYEQYF. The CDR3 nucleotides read TGTGCCAGCTCACCAGGGACAGTCTACGAGCAGTACTTC.

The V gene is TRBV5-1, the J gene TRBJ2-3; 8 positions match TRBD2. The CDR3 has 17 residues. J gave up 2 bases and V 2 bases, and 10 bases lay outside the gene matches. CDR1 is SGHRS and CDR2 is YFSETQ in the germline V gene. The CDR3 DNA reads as TGCGCCAGCAGCTTCGGAAGCGGGGGCCCCGACACAGATACGCAGTATTTT. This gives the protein CASSFGSGGPDTDTQYF.

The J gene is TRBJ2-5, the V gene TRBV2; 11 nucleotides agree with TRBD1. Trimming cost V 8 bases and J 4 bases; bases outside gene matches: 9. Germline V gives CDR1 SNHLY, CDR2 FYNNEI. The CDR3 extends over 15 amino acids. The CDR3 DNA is TGTGCCAGCCCCCGGGACAGGGGGAGTCGAGAGACCCAGTACTTC. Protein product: CASPRDRGSRETQYF.

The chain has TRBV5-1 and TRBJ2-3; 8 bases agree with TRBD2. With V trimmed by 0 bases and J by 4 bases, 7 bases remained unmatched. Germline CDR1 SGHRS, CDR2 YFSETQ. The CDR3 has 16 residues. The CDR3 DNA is TGCGCCAGCAGCTTGGTGGTTAGCGGGAACGCAGATACGCAGTATTTT. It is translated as CASSLVVSGNADTQYF.

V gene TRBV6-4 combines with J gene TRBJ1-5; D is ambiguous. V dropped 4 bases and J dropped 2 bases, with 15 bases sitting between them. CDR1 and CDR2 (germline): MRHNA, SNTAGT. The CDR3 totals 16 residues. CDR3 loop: CASSATATSGNQPQHF. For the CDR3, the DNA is TGTGCCAGCAGTGCAACAGCGACTAGCGGCAATCAGCCCCAGCATTTT.